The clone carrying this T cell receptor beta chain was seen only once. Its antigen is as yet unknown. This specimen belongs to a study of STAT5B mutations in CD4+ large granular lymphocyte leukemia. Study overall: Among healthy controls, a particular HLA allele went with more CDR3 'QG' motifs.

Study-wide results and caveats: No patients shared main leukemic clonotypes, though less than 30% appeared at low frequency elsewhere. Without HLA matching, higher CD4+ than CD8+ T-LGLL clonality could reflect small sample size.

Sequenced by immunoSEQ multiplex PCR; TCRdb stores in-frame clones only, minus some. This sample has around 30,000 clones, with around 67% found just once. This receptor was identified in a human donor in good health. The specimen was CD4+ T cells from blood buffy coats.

The CDR3, as DNA: TGTGCCAGTAGTAGGGATGGCCTCTACGAGCAGTACTTC. It yields the protein CASSRDGLYEQYF. The V and J genes are TRBV19 and TRBJ2-7; D remains ambiguous. Germline CDR1 is LNHDA and CDR2 is SQIVND (reference sequence). The CDR3 is made up of 13 amino acids. V dropped 4 bases and J dropped 3 bases, with 10 bases sitting between them. Together with reference TRBV19 and TRBJ2-7, the CDR3 gives the full variable domain: DGGITQSPKYLFRKEGQNVTLSCEQNLNHDAMYWYRQDPGQGLRLIYYSQIVNDFQKGDIAEGYSVSREKKESFPLTVTSAQKNPTAFYLCASSRDGLYEQYFGPGTRLTVT.